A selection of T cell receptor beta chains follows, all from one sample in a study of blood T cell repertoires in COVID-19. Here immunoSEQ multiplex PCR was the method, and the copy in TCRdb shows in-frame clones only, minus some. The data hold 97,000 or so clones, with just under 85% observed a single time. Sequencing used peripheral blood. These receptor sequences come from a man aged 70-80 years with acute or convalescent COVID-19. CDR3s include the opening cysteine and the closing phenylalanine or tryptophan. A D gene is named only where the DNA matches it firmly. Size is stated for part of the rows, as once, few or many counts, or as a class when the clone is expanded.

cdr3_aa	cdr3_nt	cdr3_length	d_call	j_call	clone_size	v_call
CAWTSGLLNSPLHF	TGTGCCTGGACCTCGGGACTGCTGAATTCACCCCTCCACTTT	14	.	TRBJ1-6	.	TRBV30
CASSLRQSGNTIYF	TGTGCCAGCAGCTTGAGACAATCTGGAAACACCATATATTTT	14	.	TRBJ1-3	.	TRBV7-9
CASSQAVELVLGAFF	TGCGCCAGCAGCCAAGCCGTGGAGCTAGTCCTAGGAGCTTTCTTT	15	.	TRBJ1-1	.	TRBV4-1
CASSNSGGEKLFF	TGTGCCAGCAGCAACTCCGGTGGTGAAAAACTGTTTTTT	13	.	TRBJ1-4	.	TRBV21-1
CAINQGNQPQHF	TGTGCCATCAACCAGGGGAATCAGCCCCAGCATTTT	12	.	TRBJ1-5	.	TRBV28
CASSLNLGERETQYF	TGTGCCAGCAGCTTAAACCTGGGTGAGAGGGAGACCCAGTACTTC	15	.	TRBJ2-5	.	TRBV7-6
CASGLGLPGDTQYF	TGTGCTAGTGGTTTGGGACTCCCCGGGGATACGCAGTATTTT	14	.	TRBJ2-3	.	TRBV12-5
CASSPQGLAGREQYF	TGTGCCAGCAGTCCCCAGGGGCTAGCCGGACGCGAGCAGTACTTC	15	.	TRBJ2-7	.	TRBV6-2/TRBV6-3
CASSFLRDRGLAWSNQPQHF	TGCGCCAGCAGCTTTCTCCGGGACAGAGGATTGGCCTGGAGCAATCAGCCCCAGCATTTT	20	TRBD1	TRBJ1-5	few	TRBV5-1
CASSIDQQAPEHGYTF	TGTGCCAGTAGTATAGATCAACAGGCCCCGGAGCATGGCTACACCTTC	16	.	TRBJ1-2	.	TRBV19
CASSQTRFGYTF	TGTGCCAGCAGCCAAACTAGGTTTGGCTACACCTTC	12	.	TRBJ1-2	.	TRBV3-1/TRBV3-2
CASSPTALQPPYGYTF	TGTGCCAGCTCACCGACAGCTCTCCAACCCCCCTATGGCTACACCTTC	16	.	TRBJ1-2	few	TRBV18
CASSQTGTSGNTIYF	TGTGCCAGCTCACAAACCGGGACTTCTGGAAACACCATATATTTT	15	.	TRBJ1-3	.	TRBV18
CASSPTVADGYTF	TGTGCCAGCAGCCCGACAGTGGCAGACGGCTACACCTTC	13	.	TRBJ1-2	.	TRBV7-3
CAIEQGTNYGYTF	TGTGCAATCGAGCAGGGTACGAACTATGGCTACACCTTC	13	.	TRBJ1-2	.	TRBV28
CASRDTNTGELFF	TGTGCCAGCCGGGACACCAACACCGGGGAGCTGTTTTTT	13	.	TRBJ2-2	.	TRBV27
CATSDRTDQETQYF	TGTGCCACCAGTGATCGGACAGACCAAGAGACCCAGTACTTC	14	.	TRBJ2-5	.	TRBV24-1